These 14 T cell receptor beta chains share one sample of origin, sequenced in a study of blood T cells in healthy people across ages. Sample-barcoded 5' priming and a J-beta primer mix drove a second PCR of about 6 to 11 cycles. Using its own MiXCR run on the 5' RACE reads, TCRdb lists one record per CDR3 protein. The data hold around 940,000 distinct CDR3 sequences, with 51% observed a single time. Sequencing used blood. All receptors come from an older woman in good health.

The chain uses TRBV5-1 and TRBJ2-1; 7 bases are shared with TRBD1. Germline V lookup: CDR1 SGHRS, CDR2 YFSETQ. J was trimmed by 6 bases and V by 0 bases; bases with no gene match: 6. This CDR3 has 15 amino acids. This chain's CDR3 is CASSLVGQVINEQFF. For the CDR3, the DNA is TGCGCCAGCAGCTTGGTTGGACAGGTTATCAATGAGCAGTTCTTC.

There are many counts of this clonotype. V is TRBV29-1 and J is TRBJ2-5; D gene unclear. The CDR3 is 14 residues long. With 4 bases removed from V and 5 bases from J, the gap between germline ends came to 17 bases. From germline, CDR1 is SQVTM and CDR2 ANQGSEA. The CDR3 DNA reads as TGCAGCGTTGTGGGCTTGGGGATCTGGGAGACCCAGTACTTC. It translates to CSVVGLGIWETQYF.

The CDR3 coding sequence is TGTGCCACCAGTGAACCGGCAGCGCGGGGTAGGGCCCAGTACTTC. It codes for CATSEPAARGRAQYF. The V and J genes are TRBV24-1 and TRBJ2-5; D possibly corresponds to TRBD2 (6 bases). The ends were cut back, 4 bases at V and 9 bases at J, with 20 bases in the middle. Germline V CDR1 and CDR2: KGHDR, SFDVKD. This CDR3 region has 15 residues.

A few counts support this clonotype. The chain is built from TRBV20-1 and TRBJ2-1; D call uncertain. From germline, CDR1 is DFQATT and CDR2 SNEGSKA (reference sequence). Trimming removed 2 bases at V and 5 bases at J, with 7 bases between. The length of the CDR3 is 12 residues. The chain's CDR3 is CSARLRNNEQFF. CDR3 nucleotides: TGCAGTGCTAGACTGAGGAACAATGAGCAGTTCTTC.

A few counts support this clonotype. V is TRBV20-1 and J is TRBJ2-1, with TRBD2 matching 8 bases. Trimming at V came to 6 bases and at J to 8 bases, leaving 6 bases not matched to a gene. CDR1 DFQATT and CDR2 SNEGSKA come from the germline V gene (reference sequence). This CDR3 region has 12 residues. CDR3 sequence reads: CSARTSFDEQFF. CDR3 DNA: TGCAGTGCCCGGACTAGCTTCGATGAGCAGTTCTTC.

V is TRBV5-1 and J is TRBJ1-2; the match to TRBD1 covers 8 bases. The germline V gene has CDR1 SGHRS and CDR2 YFSETQ. The CDR3 length is 15 residues. Trimming removed 2 bases from V and 0 bases from J; junction bases left unmatched: 3. The CDR3 region is CASSFRDRSNYGYTF. In nucleotides, the CDR3 is TGCGCCAGCAGCTTCCGGGACAGGTCTAACTATGGCTACACCTTC.

This chain links TRBV3-1 with TRBJ2-1; TRBD2 is a possible D gene (6 bases). This CDR3 spans 14 amino acids. Germline assignment: CDR1 LGHDT and CDR2 YNNKEL (reference sequence). Trimming pared 4 bases from V and 7 bases from J, leaving 14 bases between. In DNA, the CDR3 is TGTGCCAGCAGCCCACCCCCGGGGAGGAATGAGCAGTTCTTC. Its protein product is CASSPPPGRNEQFF.

This clonotype was seen more than once but under ten times. The chain recombines TRBV7-2 with TRBJ2-7; the D gene is possibly TRBD2 (6 bases). Trimming shortened V by 0 bases and J by 2 bases, and 14 bases separated the two germline ends. Germline CDR1 SGHTA, CDR2 FQGNSA. The CDR3 has 16 amino acids. CDR3 amino acids: CASSLAGGYTTYEQYF. The CDR3 DNA sequence: TGTGCCAGCAGCTTAGCGGGAGGATACACAACCTACGAGCAGTACTTC.

The chain couples TRBV14 to TRBJ2-1, with TRBD2 matching 7 bases. This CDR3 is built from 16 residues. Germline V lookup: CDR1 SGHDN, CDR2 FVKESK. Losses at the gene ends were 7 bases for V and 4 bases for J; bases not matched to a gene: 13. CDR3 amino acids: CASNCRRSAGYNEQFF. DNA for the CDR3: TGTGCCAGCAACTGTCGCCGATCAGCGGGGTACAATGAGCAGTTCTTC.

This rearrangement joins TRBV3-1 to TRBJ2-4, with TRBD1 matching 10 bases. This CDR3 contains 14 residues. Germline V lookup: CDR1 LGHDT, CDR2 YNNKEL (reference sequence). V trimming: 4 bases; J trimming: 7 bases; junction bases outside the gene matches: 4. The chain's CDR3 is CASSPGQGFNIQYF. For the CDR3, the DNA is TGTGCCAGCAGCCCGGGACAGGGGTTCAACATTCAGTACTTC.

This clonotype has a single count. The V and J genes are TRBV28 and TRBJ1-6; possible D gene TRBD1, 5 bases. Trimming cost V 7 bases and J 7 bases, with 23 bases left between them. This CDR3 spans 17 amino acids. CDR1 MDHEN and CDR2 SYDVKM come from the germline V gene. The CDR3 spells CASISGGGPLGNSPLHF. In nucleotides, the CDR3 is TGTGCCAGCATCTCAGGCGGGGGACCTCTGGGGAATTCACCCCTCCACTTT.

This clonotype was detected only a few times. This chain links TRBV4-2 with TRBJ1-2; D is undetermined. V was trimmed by 0 bases and J by 6 bases, leaving 14 bases between them. Germline CDR1 reads LGHNA; CDR2 reads YNFKEQ. The CDR3 is made up of 15 amino acids. CDR3 residues: CASSQDSHTDDGYTF. DNA for the CDR3: TGTGCCAGCAGCCAAGATTCACACACAGACGATGGCTACACCTTC.

This clonotype has a handful of counts. V usage is TRBV7-2 and J usage is TRBJ2-1, with D perhaps being TRBD1 or TRBD2 (5 bases each). The CDR3 sequence is 15 residues long. V was cut by 2 bases and J by 6 bases, with 14 bases left in between. Germline loops: CDR1 SGHTA, CDR2 FQGNSA. CDR3 sequence reads: CASSLPGSRGNEQFF. The CDR3 nucleotides are TGTGCCAGCAGCTTACCCGGCTCGAGGGGCAATGAGCAGTTCTTC. Filled out from reference TRBV7-2 and TRBJ2-1, the complete variable domain reads GAGVSQSPSNKVTEKGKDVELRCDPISGHTALYWYRQSLGQGLEFLIYFQGNSAPDKSGLPSDRFSAERTGGSVSTLTIQRTQQEDSAVYLCASSLPGSRGNEQFFGPGTRLTVL.

J is TRBJ2-7 and V is TRBV5-1; either TRBD1 or TRBD2 may fit D (5 bases each). The CDR3 consists of 15 residues. V lost 0 bases and J 4 bases, leaving 14 bases between the germline ends. Germline CDR1 SGHRS, CDR2 YFSETQ. This CDR3 is CASSLAPGRSYEQYF. The CDR3 bases are TGCGCCAGCAGCTTGGCCCCGGGACGCTCATACGAGCAGTACTTC. Full variable domain (missing parts from reference TRBV5-1 and TRBJ2-7): KAGVTQTPRYLIKTRGQQVTLSCSPISGHRSVSWYQQTPGQGLQFLFEYFSETQRNKGNFPGRFSGRQFSNSRSEMNVSTLELGDSALYLCASSLAPGRSYEQYFGPGTRLTVT.